This TCR beta chain came from a study of shared clonotypes between healthy human individuals. Study-level information: The donor group consisted of a couple of women and a few men, aged 18 to 49. Study conclusions and caveats: It was observed that roughly 5.1% of naive CD4 clonotypes were shared across several donors.

Comments on this clone: What it binds is not known.

This CDR3 contains 18 residues. The germline V gene has CDR1 SGHNT and CDR2 YYREEE (reference sequence). V was clipped by 0 bases and J by 9 bases; unmatched bases: 16. This table comes from immunoSEQ multiplex PCR, and its TCRdb copy is limited to in-frame clones, with some not included. The sample carries roughly 2 million clones, 95% recorded once. The rearrangement uses TRBV5-4 and TRBJ2-4, with TRBD1 matching 9 bases. The clonotype originates from a man younger than 35 in good health. Sequenced sample: naive CD4+ T cells sorted from blood. Subset of the sample: CD45RA+ positively selected. CDR3 nucleotides: TGTGCCAGCAGCTTGGCCTACCCGGGGGGACAGGGCTCAGGCATTCAGTACTTC. Protein sequence: CASSLAYPGGQGSGIQYF.